The 5 T cell receptor beta chains below come from one sample, sequenced in a study of T-cell reconstitution after alpha-beta-depleted transplantation in children. A library of TCRbeta sequences, prepared with unique molecular identifiers, was generated. One entry per CDR3 protein, called by TCRdb with MiXCR from the PCR reads. The sample includes about 490,000 distinct CDR3 sequences, approximately 10% of them seen just once. This sample comprised PBMCs, obtained before TCRalphabeta/CD19-depleted stem cell transplant. The origin of the receptors is a child under 10 years old with inherited bone marrow failure, due to receive a stem cell transplant.

This clonotype was detected ten times or more. This chain uses TRBV29-1 with TRBJ2-3, with 7 bases identical to TRBD1. CDR3 length: 13 residues. Trimming cost V 4 bases and J 2 bases; bases outside gene matches: 3. Germline lookup yields CDR1 SQVTM and CDR2 ANQGSEA. CDR3 amino acids: CSVVGTDTDTQYF. The CDR3 DNA is TGCAGCGTTGTCGGGACAGACACAGATACGCAGTATTTT.

This clonotype was seen repeatedly, ten times or more. This chain connects TRBV12-3 or TRBV12-4 to TRBJ1-5, with D unclear. Between the trimmed V and J ends, which lost 5 bases and 0 bases, there was a span of 8 bases. The CDR3 extends over 14 amino acids. CDR3 in amino acids: CASSGDSSNQPQHF. Here the CDR3 DNA reads TGTGCCAGCAGTGGAGATTCTAGCAATCAGCCCCAGCATTTT.

The rearrangement links TRBV6-2 or TRBV6-3 to TRBJ2-1, with 11 bases lining up with TRBD2. With 7 bases clipped from V and 3 bases from J, the junction kept 8 bases outside the gene matches. The CDR3 has 16 residues. Germline V CDR1 and CDR2: MNHEY, SVGEGT. The CDR3 DNA reads TGTGCCAGCACCGGGACCGGGACTAGCGGCTACAATGAGCAGTTCTTC. Protein product: CASTGTGTSGYNEQFF.

This clonotype occurred many times. The chain uses TRBV12-3 or TRBV12-4 and TRBJ2-7, with 7 nucleotides matching TRBD1. V shed 3 bases, J shed 0 bases, and the junction held 2 bases outside the gene matches. CDR3 length: 14 residues. CDR3 amino acids: CASSLDRYSYEQYF. CDR3 DNA: TGTGCCAGCAGTTTGGACAGGTACTCCTACGAGCAGTACTTC.

This clonotype has ten or more counts. The chain joins TRBV29-1 to TRBJ2-1, with D unclear. The CDR3 has 14 amino acids. CDR1 is SQVTM and CDR2 is ANQGSEA in the germline V gene. The V gene lost 2 bases and the J gene lost 5 bases, with 13 bases spanning the gap. CDR3 in amino acids: CSVETWGNNNEQFF. The CDR3 DNA sequence: TGCAGCGTTGAAACTTGGGGTAATAACAATGAGCAGTTCTTC.